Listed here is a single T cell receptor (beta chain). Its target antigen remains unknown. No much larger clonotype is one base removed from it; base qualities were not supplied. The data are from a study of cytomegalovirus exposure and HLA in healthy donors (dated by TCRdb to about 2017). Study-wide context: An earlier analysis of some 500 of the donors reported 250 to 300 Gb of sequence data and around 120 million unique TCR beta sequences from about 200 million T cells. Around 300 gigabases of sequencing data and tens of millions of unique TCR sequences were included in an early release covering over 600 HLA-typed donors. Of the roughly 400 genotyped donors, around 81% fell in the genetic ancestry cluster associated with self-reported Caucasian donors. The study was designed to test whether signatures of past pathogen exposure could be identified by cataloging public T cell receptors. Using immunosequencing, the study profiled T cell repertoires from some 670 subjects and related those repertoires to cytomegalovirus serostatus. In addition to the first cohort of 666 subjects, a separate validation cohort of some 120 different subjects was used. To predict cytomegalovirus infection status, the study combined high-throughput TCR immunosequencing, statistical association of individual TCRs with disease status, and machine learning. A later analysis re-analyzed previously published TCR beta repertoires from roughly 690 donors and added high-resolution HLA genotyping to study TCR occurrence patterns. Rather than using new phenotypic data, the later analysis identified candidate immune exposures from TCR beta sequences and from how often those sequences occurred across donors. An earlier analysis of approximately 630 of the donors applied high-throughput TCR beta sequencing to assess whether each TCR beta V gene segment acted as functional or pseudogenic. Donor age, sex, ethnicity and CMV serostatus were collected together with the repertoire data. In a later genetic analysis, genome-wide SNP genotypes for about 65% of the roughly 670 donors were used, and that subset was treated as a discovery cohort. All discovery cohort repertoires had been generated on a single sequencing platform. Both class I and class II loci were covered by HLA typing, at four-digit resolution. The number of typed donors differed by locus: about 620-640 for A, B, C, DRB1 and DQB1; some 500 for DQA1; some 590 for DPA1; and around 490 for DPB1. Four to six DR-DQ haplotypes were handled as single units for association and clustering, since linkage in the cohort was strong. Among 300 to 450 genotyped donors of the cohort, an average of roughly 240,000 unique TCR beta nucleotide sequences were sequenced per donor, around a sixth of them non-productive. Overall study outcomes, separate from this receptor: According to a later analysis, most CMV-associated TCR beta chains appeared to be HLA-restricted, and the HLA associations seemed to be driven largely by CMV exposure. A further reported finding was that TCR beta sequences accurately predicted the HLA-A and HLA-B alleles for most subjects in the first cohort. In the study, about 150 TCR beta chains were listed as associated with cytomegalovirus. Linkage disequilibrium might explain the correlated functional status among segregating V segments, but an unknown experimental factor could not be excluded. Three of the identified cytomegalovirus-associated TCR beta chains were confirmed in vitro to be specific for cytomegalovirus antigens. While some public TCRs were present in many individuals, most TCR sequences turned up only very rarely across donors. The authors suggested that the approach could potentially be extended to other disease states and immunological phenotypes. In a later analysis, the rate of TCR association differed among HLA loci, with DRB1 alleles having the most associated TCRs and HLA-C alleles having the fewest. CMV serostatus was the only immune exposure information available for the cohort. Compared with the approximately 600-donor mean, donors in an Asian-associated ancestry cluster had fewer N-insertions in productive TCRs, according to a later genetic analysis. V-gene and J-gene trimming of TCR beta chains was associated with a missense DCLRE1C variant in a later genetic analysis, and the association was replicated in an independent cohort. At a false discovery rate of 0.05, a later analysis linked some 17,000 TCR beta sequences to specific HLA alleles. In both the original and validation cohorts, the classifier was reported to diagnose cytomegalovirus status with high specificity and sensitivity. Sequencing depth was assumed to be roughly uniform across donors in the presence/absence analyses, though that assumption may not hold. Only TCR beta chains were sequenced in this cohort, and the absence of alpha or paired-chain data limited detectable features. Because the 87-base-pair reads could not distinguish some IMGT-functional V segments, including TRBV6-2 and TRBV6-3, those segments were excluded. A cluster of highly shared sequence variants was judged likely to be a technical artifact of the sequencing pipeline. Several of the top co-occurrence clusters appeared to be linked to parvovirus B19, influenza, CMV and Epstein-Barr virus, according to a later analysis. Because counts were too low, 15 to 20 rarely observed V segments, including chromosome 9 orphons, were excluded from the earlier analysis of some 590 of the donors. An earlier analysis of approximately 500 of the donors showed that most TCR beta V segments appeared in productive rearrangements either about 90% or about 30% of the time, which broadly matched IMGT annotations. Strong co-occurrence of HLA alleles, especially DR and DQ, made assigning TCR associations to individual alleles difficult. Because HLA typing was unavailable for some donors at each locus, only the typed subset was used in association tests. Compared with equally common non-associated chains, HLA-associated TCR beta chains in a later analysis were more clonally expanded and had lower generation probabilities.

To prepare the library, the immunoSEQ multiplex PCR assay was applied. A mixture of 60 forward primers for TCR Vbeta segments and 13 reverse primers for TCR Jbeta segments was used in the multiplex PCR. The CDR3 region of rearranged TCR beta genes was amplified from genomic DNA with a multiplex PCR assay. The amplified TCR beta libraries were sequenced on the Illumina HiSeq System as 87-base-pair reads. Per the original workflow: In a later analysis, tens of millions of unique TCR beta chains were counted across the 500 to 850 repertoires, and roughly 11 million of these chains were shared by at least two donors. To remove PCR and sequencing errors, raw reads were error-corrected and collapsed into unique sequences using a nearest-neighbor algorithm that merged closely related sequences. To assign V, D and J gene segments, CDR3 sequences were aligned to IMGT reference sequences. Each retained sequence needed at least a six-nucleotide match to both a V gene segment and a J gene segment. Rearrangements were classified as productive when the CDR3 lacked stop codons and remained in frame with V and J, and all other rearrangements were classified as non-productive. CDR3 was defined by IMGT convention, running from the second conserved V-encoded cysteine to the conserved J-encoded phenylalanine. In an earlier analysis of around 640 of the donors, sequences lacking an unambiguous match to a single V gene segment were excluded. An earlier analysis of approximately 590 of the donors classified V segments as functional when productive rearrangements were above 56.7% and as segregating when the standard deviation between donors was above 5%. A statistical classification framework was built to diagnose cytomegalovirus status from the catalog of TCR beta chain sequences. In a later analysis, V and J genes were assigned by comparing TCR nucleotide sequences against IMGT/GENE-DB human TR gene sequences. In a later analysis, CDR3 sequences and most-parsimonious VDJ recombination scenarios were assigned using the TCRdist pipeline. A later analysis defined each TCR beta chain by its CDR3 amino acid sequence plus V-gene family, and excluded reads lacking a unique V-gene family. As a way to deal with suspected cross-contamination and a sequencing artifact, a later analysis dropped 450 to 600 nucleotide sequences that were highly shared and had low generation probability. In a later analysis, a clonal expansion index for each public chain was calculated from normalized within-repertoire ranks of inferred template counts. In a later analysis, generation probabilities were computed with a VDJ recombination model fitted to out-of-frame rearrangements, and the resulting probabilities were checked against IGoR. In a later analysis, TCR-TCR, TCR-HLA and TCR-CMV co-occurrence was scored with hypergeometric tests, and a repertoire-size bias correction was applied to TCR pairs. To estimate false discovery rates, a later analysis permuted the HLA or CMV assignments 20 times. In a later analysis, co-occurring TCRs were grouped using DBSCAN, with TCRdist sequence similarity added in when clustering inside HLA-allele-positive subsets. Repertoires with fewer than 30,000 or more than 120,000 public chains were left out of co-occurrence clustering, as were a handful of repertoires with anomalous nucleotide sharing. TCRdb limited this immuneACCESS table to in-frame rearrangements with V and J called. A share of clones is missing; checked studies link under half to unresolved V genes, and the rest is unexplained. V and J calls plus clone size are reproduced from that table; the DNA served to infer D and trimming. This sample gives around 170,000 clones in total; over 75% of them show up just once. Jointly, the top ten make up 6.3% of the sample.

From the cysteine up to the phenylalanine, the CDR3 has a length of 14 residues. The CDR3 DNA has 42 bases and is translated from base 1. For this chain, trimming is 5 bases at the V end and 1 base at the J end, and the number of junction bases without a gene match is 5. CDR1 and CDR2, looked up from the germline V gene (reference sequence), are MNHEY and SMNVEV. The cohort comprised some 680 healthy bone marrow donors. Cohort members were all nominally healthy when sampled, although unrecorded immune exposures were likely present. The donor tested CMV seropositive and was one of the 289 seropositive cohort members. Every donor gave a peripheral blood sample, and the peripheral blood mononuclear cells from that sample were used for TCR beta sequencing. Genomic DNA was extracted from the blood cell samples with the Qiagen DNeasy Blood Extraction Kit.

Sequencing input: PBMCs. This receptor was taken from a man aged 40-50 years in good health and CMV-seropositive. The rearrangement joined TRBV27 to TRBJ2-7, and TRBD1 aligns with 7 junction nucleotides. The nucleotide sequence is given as TGTGCCAGCAGTAAGGCAGGGGGATCCTACGAGCAGTACTTC. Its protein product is CASSKAGGSYEQYF.